This paragraph covers one TCR beta chain sequence. The entry originates in a study of blood T cell repertoires in COVID-19. Study-wide background: COVID-19 samples collected from the United States, Italy and Spain covered acute and convalescent phases. PBMCs, B-cell-depleted T cells, or T cells were the source of the cDNA or gDNA that made up the material.

The CDR3 is made up of 17 amino acids. V lost 2 bases and J lost 0; bases outside the gene matches: 7. CDR1 and CDR2 from the germline V gene are SGHDT and YYEEEE. Per the authors' pipeline: Reference gene primer amplification in the assay estimated nucleated cell counts. Here immunoSEQ multiplex PCR was the method, and the copy in TCRdb shows in-frame clones only, minus some. V and J calls and clone size are copied from that table; D and trimming were computed from the DNA. The data show about half a million clones, over 75% seen once. The sequenced sample was peripheral blood. The source of this sequence is a human donor in a cohort sampled during active COVID-19. The chain recombines TRBV5-6 with TRBJ2-7; 11 positions match TRBD2. CDR3 residues: CASSFGLAGYSSYEQYF. The CDR3, as DNA: TGTGCCAGCAGCTTTGGACTAGCGGGCTATTCCTCCTACGAGCAGTACTTC.